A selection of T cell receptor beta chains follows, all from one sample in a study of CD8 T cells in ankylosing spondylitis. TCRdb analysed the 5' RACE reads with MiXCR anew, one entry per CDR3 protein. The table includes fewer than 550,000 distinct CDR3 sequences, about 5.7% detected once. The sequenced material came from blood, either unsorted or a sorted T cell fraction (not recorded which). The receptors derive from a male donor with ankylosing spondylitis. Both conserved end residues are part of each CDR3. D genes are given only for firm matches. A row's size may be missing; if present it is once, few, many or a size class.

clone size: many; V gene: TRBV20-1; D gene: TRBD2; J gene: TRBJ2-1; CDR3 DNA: TGCAGTGCTAGGGAGAGCGGGAGAAGTGAGCAGTTCTTC; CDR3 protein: CSARESGRSEQFF
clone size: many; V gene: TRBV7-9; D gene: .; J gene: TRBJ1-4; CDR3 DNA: TGTGCCAGCAGCTTAATCCAAGCCCAAACGGAAAAACTGTTTTTT; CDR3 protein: CASSLIQAQTEKLFF
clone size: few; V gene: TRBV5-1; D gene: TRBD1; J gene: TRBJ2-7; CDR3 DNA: TGCGCCAGCAGCTTGGCCGGGACAGCGCGATTTGGGTACGAGCAGTACTTC; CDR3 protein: CASSLAGTARFGYEQYF
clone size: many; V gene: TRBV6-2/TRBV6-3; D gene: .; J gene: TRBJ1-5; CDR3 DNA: TGTGCCAGCAGTTACAGGATCGGCTCCGGGTTTGGTGGCAATCAGCCCCAGCATTTT; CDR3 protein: CASSYRIGSGFGGNQPQHF
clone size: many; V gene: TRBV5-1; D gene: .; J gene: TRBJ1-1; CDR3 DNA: TGCGCCAGCAACTTGGACGGGGAGAACACTGAAGCTTTCTTT; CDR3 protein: CASNLDGENTEAFF
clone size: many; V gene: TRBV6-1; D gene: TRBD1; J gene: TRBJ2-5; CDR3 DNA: TGTGCCAGCAGCCCTCGACAGGGGCGGGAAGAGACCCAGTACTTC; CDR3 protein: CASSPRQGREETQYF
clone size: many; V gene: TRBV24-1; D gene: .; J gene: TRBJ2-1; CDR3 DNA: TGTGCCACCAGTGAGTTCCACAATGAGCAGTTCTTC; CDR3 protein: CATSEFHNEQFF
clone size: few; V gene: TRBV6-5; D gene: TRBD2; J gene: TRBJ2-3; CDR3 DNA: TGTGCCAGCAGTTACTCCGGGGGGAGCGGAAGCACAGATACGCAGTATTTT; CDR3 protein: CASSYSGGSGSTDTQYF
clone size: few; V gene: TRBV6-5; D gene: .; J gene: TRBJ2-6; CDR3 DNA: TGTGCCAGCAGTTACTCGACGGGGGCCAACGTCCTGACTTTC; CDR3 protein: CASSYSTGANVLTF
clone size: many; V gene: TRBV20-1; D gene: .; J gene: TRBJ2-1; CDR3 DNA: TGCAGTGCTAGAGAGGGTCCTTCCTACAATGAGCAGTTCTTC; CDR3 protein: CSAREGPSYNEQFF
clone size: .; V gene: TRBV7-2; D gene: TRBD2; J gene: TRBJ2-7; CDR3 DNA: TGTGCCAGCAGCTTAAGCCTGGCGGGAGCCGGATACGAGCAGTACTTC; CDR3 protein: CASSLSLAGAGYEQYF
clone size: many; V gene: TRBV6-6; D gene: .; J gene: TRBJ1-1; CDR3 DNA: TGTGCCAGCGTATACCGGGACCCCGGTAGGGCTTTCTTT; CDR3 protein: CASVYRDPGRAFF
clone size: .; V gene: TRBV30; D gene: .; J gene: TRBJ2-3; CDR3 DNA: TGTGCCTGGATAGTCAGGGCCCCAGATACGCAGTATTTT; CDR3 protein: CAWIVRAPDTQYF
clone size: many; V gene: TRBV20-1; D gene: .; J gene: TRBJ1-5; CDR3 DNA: TGCAGTGCTAGAACCCCTGACAGTGGCAATCAGCCCCAGCATTTT; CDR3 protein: CSARTPDSGNQPQHF
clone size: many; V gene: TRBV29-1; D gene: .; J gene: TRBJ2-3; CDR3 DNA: TGCAGCGTTGAACCCCGGGACTCCTCTAGCACAGATACGCAGTATTTT; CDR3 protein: CSVEPRDSSSTDTQYF
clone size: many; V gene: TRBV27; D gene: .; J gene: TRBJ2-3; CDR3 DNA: TGTGCCAGCAGTACTAGGGGGCGCGGGACCGATACGCAGTATTTT; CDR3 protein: CASSTRGRGTDTQYF
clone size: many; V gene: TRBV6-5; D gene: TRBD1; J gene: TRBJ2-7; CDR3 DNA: TGTGCCAGCAGATTAGGGGGACAGTATCCCTACGAGCAGTACTTC; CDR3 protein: CASRLGGQYPYEQYF
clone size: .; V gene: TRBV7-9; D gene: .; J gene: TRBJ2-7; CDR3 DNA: TGTGCCAGCAGCCCAGGGCCTACGGCGGACTTC; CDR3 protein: CASSPGPTADF
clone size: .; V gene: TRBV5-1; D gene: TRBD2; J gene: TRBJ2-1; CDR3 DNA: TGCGCCAGCAGGAGGGACGGACTAGCGGGCTTGGCGACCTACAATGAGCAGTTCTTC; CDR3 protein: CASRRDGLAGLATYNEQFF
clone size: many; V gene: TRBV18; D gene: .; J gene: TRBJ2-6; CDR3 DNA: TGTGCCAGCTCACCCCTAACGGGGGCTGGGGCCAACGTCCTGACTTTC; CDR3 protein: CASSPLTGAGANVLTF
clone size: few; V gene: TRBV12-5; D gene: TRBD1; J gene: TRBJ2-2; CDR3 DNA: TGTGCTAGTGGTGTTGGGCAGGGGGCGACTGGGGAGCTGTTTTTT; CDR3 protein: CASGVGQGATGELFF
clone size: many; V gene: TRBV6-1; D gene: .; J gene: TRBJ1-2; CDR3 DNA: TGTGCCAGCAGTGAAGCGGGGGGGTCCGACTATGGCTACACCTTC; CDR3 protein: CASSEAGGSDYGYTF
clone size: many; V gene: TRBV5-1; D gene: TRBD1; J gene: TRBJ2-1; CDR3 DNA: TGCGCCAGCAGCATATTACCCGGGACAGGGTTTTGGAATGAGCAGTTCTTC; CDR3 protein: CASSILPGTGFWNEQFF
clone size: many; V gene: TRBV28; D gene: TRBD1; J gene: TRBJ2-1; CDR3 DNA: TGTGCCAGCAGTCGTCCGGGGACAGGATCCAATGAGCAGTTCTTC; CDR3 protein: CASSRPGTGSNEQFF
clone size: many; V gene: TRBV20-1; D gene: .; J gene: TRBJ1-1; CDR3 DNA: TGCAGTGCTAGACAGGGAGTTGAGGGCACTGAAGCTTTCTTT; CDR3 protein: CSARQGVEGTEAFF
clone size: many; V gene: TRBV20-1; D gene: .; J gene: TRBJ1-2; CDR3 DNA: TGCAGTGCTAGGCCCCAGGCGGTTTATGGCTACACCTTC; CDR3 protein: CSARPQAVYGYTF
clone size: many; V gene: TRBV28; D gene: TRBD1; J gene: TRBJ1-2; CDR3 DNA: TGTGCCAGCAGTTTATCCTGGACAGGTTATGGCTACACCTTC; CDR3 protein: CASSLSWTGYGYTF
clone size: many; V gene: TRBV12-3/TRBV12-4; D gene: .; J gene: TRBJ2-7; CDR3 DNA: TGTGCCAGCAGTTTCTCCGGCTTCTACTACGAGCAGTACTTC; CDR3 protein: CASSFSGFYYEQYF
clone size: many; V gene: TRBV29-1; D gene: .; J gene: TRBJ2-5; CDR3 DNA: TGCAGCGTTGAAAGACCAGGGCAACCTCAAGAGACCCAGTACTTC; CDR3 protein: CSVERPGQPQETQYF
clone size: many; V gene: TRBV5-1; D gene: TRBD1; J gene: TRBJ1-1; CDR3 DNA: TGCGCCAGCAGCTCCTGGACAGGGGGCGTTTTTACTGAAGCTTTCTTT; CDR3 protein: CASSSWTGGVFTEAFF
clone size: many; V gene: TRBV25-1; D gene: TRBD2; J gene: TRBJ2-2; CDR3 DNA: TGTGCCAGCAGTGATTCGGGAGGGCCGTCCGGGGAGCTGTTTTTT; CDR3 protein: CASSDSGGPSGELFF
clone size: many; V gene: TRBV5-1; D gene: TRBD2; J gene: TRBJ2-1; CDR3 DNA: TGCGCCAGCAGCTTGGGACTAGCGGGATTGTCTGAGTCCTACAATGAGCAGTTCTTC; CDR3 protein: CASSLGLAGLSESYNEQFF
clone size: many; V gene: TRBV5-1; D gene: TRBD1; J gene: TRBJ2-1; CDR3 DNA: TGCGCCAGCAGCTTGGGGGACAGGGACAACAATGAGCAGTTCTTC; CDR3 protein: CASSLGDRDNNEQFF
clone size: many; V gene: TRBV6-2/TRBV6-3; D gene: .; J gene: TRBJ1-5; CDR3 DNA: TGTGCCAGCAGTTACACTCCCGGTGAGGGGCGCGGTCAGCCCCAGCATTTT; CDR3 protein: CASSYTPGEGRGQPQHF
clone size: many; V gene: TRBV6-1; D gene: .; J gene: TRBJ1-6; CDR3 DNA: TGTGCCAGCACAGGGCGGTATAATTCACCCCTCCACTTT; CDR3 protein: CASTGRYNSPLHF
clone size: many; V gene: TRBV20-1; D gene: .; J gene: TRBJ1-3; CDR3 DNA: TGCAGTGCTAGAGGGTGGGGAAACACCATATATTTT; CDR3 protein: CSARGWGNTIYF
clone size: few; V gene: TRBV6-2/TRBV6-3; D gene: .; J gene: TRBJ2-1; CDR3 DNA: TGTGCCAGCAGGTCCGATACAATGAGGCAGTTCTTC; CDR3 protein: CASRSDTMRQFF
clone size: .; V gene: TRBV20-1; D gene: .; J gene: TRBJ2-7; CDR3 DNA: TGCAGTGCTAGAAATTGGAGGGGTTTTTTACACGAGCAGTACTTC; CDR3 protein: CSARNWRGFLHEQYF
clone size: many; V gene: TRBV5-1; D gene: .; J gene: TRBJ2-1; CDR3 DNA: TGCGCCAGCAGCTCCCCCCAGGGACTGCCTGAGCAGTTCTTC; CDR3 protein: CASSSPQGLPEQFF
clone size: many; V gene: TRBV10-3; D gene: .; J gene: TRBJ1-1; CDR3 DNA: TGTGCCATCAGTGAGTCGATAATCAGGGCAGATGAAGCTTTCTTT; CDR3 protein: CAISESIIRADEAFF
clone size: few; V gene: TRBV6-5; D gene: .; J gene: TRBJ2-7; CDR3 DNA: TGTGCCAGCAGTTACAAGATATCCTACGAGCAGTACTTC; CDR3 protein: CASSYKISYEQYF
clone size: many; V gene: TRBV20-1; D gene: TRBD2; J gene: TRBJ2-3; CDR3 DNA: TGCAGTGCTAGGGGACTAGCGGTGGGCACAGATACGCAGTATTTT; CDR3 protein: CSARGLAVGTDTQYF
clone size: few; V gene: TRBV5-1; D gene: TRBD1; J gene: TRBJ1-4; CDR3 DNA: TGCGCCAGCAGCCCCCGCAGGGGGCTGAGAGAAAAACTGTTTTTT; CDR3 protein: CASSPRRGLREKLFF
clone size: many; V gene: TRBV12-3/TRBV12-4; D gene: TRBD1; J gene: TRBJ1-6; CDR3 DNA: TGTGCCAGCAAGGACAGGGGCTCCTATAATTCACCCCTCCACTTT; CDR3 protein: CASKDRGSYNSPLHF
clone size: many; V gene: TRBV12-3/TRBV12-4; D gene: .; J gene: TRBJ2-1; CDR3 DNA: TGTGCCAGCAGTTTAGGAGGGCGCTCCTACAATGAGCAGTTCTTC; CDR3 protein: CASSLGGRSYNEQFF
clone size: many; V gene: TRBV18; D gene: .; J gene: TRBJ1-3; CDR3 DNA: TGTGCCAGCTCACCACGGGCCGGGCGCTCCTCTGGAAACACCATATATTTT; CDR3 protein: CASSPRAGRSSGNTIYF
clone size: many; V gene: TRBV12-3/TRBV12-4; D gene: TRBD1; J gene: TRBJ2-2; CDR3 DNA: TGTGCCAGCAGTCGGACAGGGGGAGTTCGCGGGGAGCTGTTTTTT; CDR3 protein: CASSRTGGVRGELFF
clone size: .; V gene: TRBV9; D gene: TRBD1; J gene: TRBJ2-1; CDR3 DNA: TGTGCCAGCAGCCTCGAGACAGGGTTCAATGAGCAGTTCTTC; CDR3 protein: CASSLETGFNEQFF
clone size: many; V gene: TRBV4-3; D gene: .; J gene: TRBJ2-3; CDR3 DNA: TGCGCCAGCAGCGCGGATGACAGGTCGCGAATCCCAGATACGCAGTATTTT; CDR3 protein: CASSADDRSRIPDTQYF
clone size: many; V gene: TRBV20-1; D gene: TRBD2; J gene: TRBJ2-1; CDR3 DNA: TGCAGTGCTAGAGCTAGCGGGACCTACAATGAGCAGTTCTTC; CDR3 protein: CSARASGTYNEQFF
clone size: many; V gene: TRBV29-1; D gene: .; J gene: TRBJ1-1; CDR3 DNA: TGCAGCGTAGAAGGGTTCGGGACTGAAGCTTTCTTT; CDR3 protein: CSVEGFGTEAFF
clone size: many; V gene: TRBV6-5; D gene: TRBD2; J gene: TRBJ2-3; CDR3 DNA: TGTGCCAGCAGTTACTCCCATCTAGCGGGAGTCAGGGATACGCAGTATTTT; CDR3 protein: CASSYSHLAGVRDTQYF
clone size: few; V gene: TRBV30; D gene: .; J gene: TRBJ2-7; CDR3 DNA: TGTGCCTGGAGCCCCGAGGGTCCCTACGAGCAGTACTTC; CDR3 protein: CAWSPEGPYEQYF
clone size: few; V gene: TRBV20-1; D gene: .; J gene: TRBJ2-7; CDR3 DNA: TGCAGTGCTAGCGGTCGATCCTACGAGCAGTACTTC; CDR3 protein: CSASGRSYEQYF
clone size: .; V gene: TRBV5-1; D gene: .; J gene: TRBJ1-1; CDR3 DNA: TGCGCCAGCATGCTGTTCGACGGAGACACTGAAGCTTTCTTT; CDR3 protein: CASMLFDGDTEAFF
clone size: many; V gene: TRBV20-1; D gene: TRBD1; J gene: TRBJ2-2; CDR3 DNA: TGCAGTGCTACCAGGACAGGGACGAACACCGGGGAGCTGTTTTTT; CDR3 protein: CSATRTGTNTGELFF